Listed below are T cell receptor beta chains from one sample, sequenced in a study of blood T cell repertoires in COVID-19. The table came from immunoSEQ multiplex PCR; TCRdb's copy has only in-frame clones and leaves some out. The data show roughly 64,000 clones, 80% to 90% seen once. Specimen: peripheral blood. The receptors originated from a man aged 40-55 years with acute or convalescent COVID-19. Both conserved end residues are part of each CDR3. The D gene is left open where the match is weak. A row's size may be missing; if present it is once, few, many or a size class.

cdr3_length: 11; d_call: NA; j_call: TRBJ2-7; clone_size: few; v_call: TRBV20-1; cdr3_nt: TGCAGTGCAGCTACAGGCTACGAGCAGTACTTC; cdr3_aa: CSAATGYEQYF
cdr3_length: 15; d_call: TRBD1; j_call: TRBJ2-7; clone_size: NA; v_call: TRBV6-1; cdr3_nt: TGTGCCAGCAGTGAAGTCGACAGGGGGCGCCCGGGGCAGTACTTC; cdr3_aa: CASSEVDRGRPGQYF
cdr3_length: 17; d_call: NA; j_call: TRBJ1-2; clone_size: NA; v_call: TRBV19; cdr3_nt: TGTGCCAGTAGTATAGACCCCAATAGCCAGCGGGGCTATGGCTACACCTTC; cdr3_aa: CASSIDPNSQRGYGYTF
cdr3_length: 15; d_call: TRBD2; j_call: TRBJ2-2; clone_size: NA; v_call: TRBV9; cdr3_nt: TGTGCCAGCAGCCCTCAGCGGGGGAGTGGCGGGGAGCTGTTTTTT; cdr3_aa: CASSPQRGSGGELFF
cdr3_length: 13; d_call: TRBD1; j_call: TRBJ2-7; clone_size: few; v_call: TRBV27; cdr3_nt: TGTGCCAGCAGTTCGGACAGGCCCTACGAGCAGTACTTC; cdr3_aa: CASSSDRPYEQYF
cdr3_length: 14; d_call: NA; j_call: TRBJ1-1; clone_size: NA; v_call: TRBV20-1; cdr3_nt: TGCAGTGCTAGTCAAGGGGGGGGTCTAGGCGAAGCTTTCTTT; cdr3_aa: CSASQGGGLGEAFF
cdr3_length: 15; d_call: NA; j_call: TRBJ1-1; clone_size: NA; v_call: TRBV11-3; cdr3_nt: TGTGCCAGCAGATTCGGGAGTATTGCGAACACTGAAGCTTTCTTT; cdr3_aa: CASRFGSIANTEAFF
cdr3_length: 15; d_call: TRBD1; j_call: TRBJ2-7; clone_size: once; v_call: TRBV6-6; cdr3_nt: TGTGCCAGCAGTTATCCGGGACAGGGCTCCTACGAGCAGTACTTC; cdr3_aa: CASSYPGQGSYEQYF
cdr3_length: 18; d_call: TRBD1; j_call: TRBJ1-2; clone_size: NA; v_call: TRBV30; cdr3_nt: TGTGCCTGGACTTCCTTGGCTTTAAGGACAGGGAAGTTCTATGGCTACACCTTC; cdr3_aa: CAWTSLALRTGKFYGYTF
cdr3_length: 17; d_call: NA; j_call: TRBJ2-3; clone_size: NA; v_call: TRBV4-1; cdr3_nt: TGCGCCAGCAGCCGCTCCGGGACACCAGGGAGCACAGATACGCAGTATTTT; cdr3_aa: CASSRSGTPGSTDTQYF
cdr3_length: 16; d_call: NA; j_call: TRBJ1-4; clone_size: NA; v_call: TRBV2; cdr3_nt: TGTGCCAGCAGTGTTCGAGGTGGGAGCGTTAATGAAAAACTGTTTTTT; cdr3_aa: CASSVRGGSVNEKLFF
cdr3_length: 15; d_call: NA; j_call: TRBJ2-5; clone_size: NA; v_call: TRBV27; cdr3_nt: TGTGCCAGCAGCCCGACACTACTCGGGGGAGAGACCCAGTACTTC; cdr3_aa: CASSPTLLGGETQYF
cdr3_length: 14; d_call: NA; j_call: TRBJ1-2; clone_size: NA; v_call: TRBV28; cdr3_nt: TGTGCCAGCAGTTTAGAGGCCCAGGGCGGTGGCTACACCTTC; cdr3_aa: CASSLEAQGGGYTF